These T cell receptor beta chains were read from a single sample in a study of blood T cell repertoires in COVID-19. Some clones are missing from TCRdb's copy, which holds only in-frame ones; the method was immunoSEQ multiplex PCR. The sample yields about 180,000 clones, 88% seen once. The material sequenced was PBMCs or T cells enriched from blood (not recorded which). Receptors originate from a woman younger than 35 who had recovered from COVID-19. Each CDR3 is given with its conserved first and last residue. The D gene is left open where the match is weak. Rows may omit the clone size; those that give it use once, few, many or a size class.

TRBD1 TRBJ1-6 - TRBV6-5 TGTGCCAGCAGTTCTACCCGGACAGGACATTCACCCCTCCACTTT CASSSTRTGHSPLHF
- TRBJ2-2 - TRBV6-6 TGTGCCGCTGCGGGTGCCGGGGAGCTGTTTTTT CAAAGAGELFF
- TRBJ1-1 - TRBV2 TGTGCCAGCAGAGGCGGAACGGACACTGAAGCTTTCTTT CASRGGTDTEAFF
- TRBJ2-5 - TRBV2 TGTGCCAGCACTTATGACAGTCCCCGAGAGACCCAGTACTTC CASTYDSPRETQYF
- TRBJ1-1 - TRBV6-4 TGTGCCAGCAGGAGCCAAGGGGAAGGGGGCACTGAAGCTTTCTTT CASRSQGEGGTEAFF
- TRBJ2-7 - TRBV6-5 TGTGCCAGCAGTTACGGGCAGGCGGGTTACGAGCAGTACTTC CASSYGQAGYEQYF
- TRBJ1-1 - TRBV7-3 TGTGCCAGCAGCACGCAGGGGCACACTGAAGCTTTCTTT CASSTQGHTEAFF
- TRBJ2-7 - TRBV3-1/TRBV3-2 TGTGCCAGCAGACAAAATGGAGGAGACGAGCAGTACTTC CASRQNGGDEQYF
- TRBJ1-1 - TRBV7-3 TGTGCCAGCAGCCCCGGGGGGGGACCAAATGAAGCTTTCTTT CASSPGGGPNEAFF
TRBD1 TRBJ1-5 - TRBV11-2 TGTGCCAGCAGCCCACGGACAGGGAGAAACGTTCAGCCCCAGCATTTT CASSPRTGRNVQPQHF
TRBD1 TRBJ1-2 few TRBV5-1 TGCGCCAGCAGCTTGCAGACAGGGAACTATGGCTACACCTTC CASSLQTGNYGYTF
- TRBJ1-1 few TRBV10-3 TGTGCCATCAGTGAGGGGGCAGGGGACACTGAAGCTTTCTTT CAISEGAGDTEAFF
TRBD2 TRBJ2-1 once TRBV5-4 TGTGCCAGCAGCTTGGGAGGCCTAGCGGGGTCGAGTTACAATGAGCAGTTCTTC CASSLGGLAGSSYNEQFF
TRBD2 TRBJ2-2 - TRBV30 TGTGCCCTGACTAGCGGGACCACCGGGGAGCTGTTTTTT CALTSGTTGELFF
- TRBJ1-3 - TRBV28 TGTGCCAGCAGCCCTACCTCCGGAAACACCATATATTTT CASSPTSGNTIYF
TRBD2 TRBJ2-2 - TRBV5-5 TGTGCCAGCAGCGAATTAGCGGGGGGGAACACCGGGGAGCTGTTTTTT CASSELAGGNTGELFF
- TRBJ1-5 - TRBV19 TGTGCCAGTAGTAAGACGGGAGGGCAGGGGATCGAGCAGCCCCAGCATTTT CASSKTGGQGIEQPQHF
- TRBJ1-2 - TRBV9 TGTGCCAGCAGCGTAGTGGGCAGGGGTTCTGGCTACACCTTC CASSVVGRGSGYTF
TRBD1 TRBJ1-4 - TRBV2 TGTGCCAGCAGCGCCAGGACAGGGGCGGTTTTAGAAAAACTGTTTTTT CASSARTGAVLEKLFF
TRBD1 TRBJ1-1 - TRBV5-1 TGCGCCAGCAGCTCGCAGGGGGAAGTCACTGAAGCTTTCTTT CASSSQGEVTEAFF
- TRBJ2-2 - TRBV5-1 TGCGCCAGCAGCTTGGCCTTTGGGCAGAACACCGGGGAGCTGTTTTTT CASSLAFGQNTGELFF
TRBD2 TRBJ2-3 once TRBV19 TGTGCCAGTAGTATTCGACTAGCGGGGGATACGCAGTATTTT CASSIRLAGDTQYF
- TRBJ1-4 - TRBV4-3 TGCGCCAGCAGCCAAGCAGGGGCCCCTAATGAAAAACTGTTTTTT CASSQAGAPNEKLFF
TRBD1 TRBJ1-1 - TRBV30 TGTGCCTGGAGTGTATGGGCAGGGGGAGCTTTCTTT CAWSVWAGGAFF
- TRBJ1-6 - TRBV28 TGTGCCAGCAGACCGGACAGACGAAATTCACCCCTCCACTTT CASRPDRRNSPLHF
TRBD2 TRBJ2-7 - TRBV4-3 TGCGCCAGCAGCCAAGCTGAAGCGGGGGCCTACGAGCAGTACTTC CASSQAEAGAYEQYF
- TRBJ1-1 - TRBV18 TGTGCCAGCTCACCACTTCTTCGGGGGGGGATTAACACTGAAGCTTTCTTT CASSPLLRGGINTEAFF
- TRBJ2-7 few TRBV18 TGTGCCAGCTCAACGACTGTTCAGGGCGACGAGCAGTACTTC CASSTTVQGDEQYF
- TRBJ2-7 - TRBV11-3 TGTGCCAGCAGCTTAGGGAGGGAGTACGAGCAGTACTTC CASSLGREYEQYF
TRBD2 TRBJ2-2 - TRBV7-2 TGTGCCAGCAGCCTAGCGGGAGGACAGGAGCTGTTTTTT CASSLAGGQELFF
- TRBJ1-5 - TRBV12-3/TRBV12-4 TGTGCCAGCAGTTTGTCAGGGAGGCAGCCCCAGCATTTT CASSLSGRQPQHF
- TRBJ2-7 - TRBV11-2 TGTGCCAGCAGCTATTCTGCCCAGGTCCAGCAGTACTTC CASSYSAQVQQYF
TRBD2 TRBJ2-3 - TRBV4-3 TGCGCCAGCAGCCAAGTACTAATACGAGCGGGGGGGACAGATACGCAGTATTTT CASSQVLIRAGGTDTQYF
- TRBJ2-6 - TRBV10-1 TGCGCCAGCAGTCCCTCTGCGGTCTCTGGGGCCAACGTCCTGACTTTC CASSPSAVSGANVLTF
TRBD1 TRBJ1-4 - TRBV28 TGTGCCAGCAGTTTCAACAGGGGACCCGCAACTAATGAAAAACTGTTTTTT CASSFNRGPATNEKLFF
- TRBJ1-4 - TRBV13 TGTGCCAGCAGCGAACGGCCTGCAGGGCGAGGAGAAAAACTGTTTTTT CASSERPAGRGEKLFF
- TRBJ1-2 - TRBV30 TGTGCCTGGAGTGCGCCTATTTTCGCAGGGCTCTATGGCTACACCTTC CAWSAPIFAGLYGYTF
- TRBJ1-2 - TRBV7-9 TGTGCCACTCTCGGCGGATTTAACTATGGCTACACCTTC CATLGGFNYGYTF
- TRBJ2-5 once TRBV7-9 TGTGCCAGCAGCTTACCAGGAGGACAAGAGACCCAGTACTTC CASSLPGGQETQYF
TRBD2 TRBJ2-1 - TRBV5-1 TGCGCCAGCAGCCATTACCTTAGCGGGAAGCTGGCCGGGGTGACCTACAATGAGCAGTTCTTC CASSHYLSGKLAGVTYNEQFF
- TRBJ1-6 - TRBV28 TGTGCCAGCAGTTCCACTAAGACCCTCCACTTT CASSSTKTLHF
- TRBJ2-2 - TRBV2 TGTGCCAGCAGTCTCACCGACATGGCGAACACCGGGGAGCTGTTTTTT CASSLTDMANTGELFF
TRBD2 TRBJ2-7 - TRBV28 TGTGCCAGCTTCACGGGGGGGCTGCCCTACGAGCAGTACTTC CASFTGGLPYEQYF
- TRBJ2-7 - TRBV11-1 TGTGCCAGCAGCTTAGCCTTCGGGGGCTCCTACGAGCAGTACTTC CASSLAFGGSYEQYF
TRBD1 TRBJ2-1 - TRBV25-1 TGTGCCAGCAGTGAAGGGACAGGCTCCTACAATGAGCAGTTCTTC CASSEGTGSYNEQFF
- TRBJ2-1 - TRBV7-3 TGTGCCAGCAGCCTTCACGCTAGCAAAGCCTACAATGAGCAGTTCTTC CASSLHASKAYNEQFF
- TRBJ1-3 - TRBV13 TGTGCCAGCCTTCTAAACCCGAGTCGAGGTTACTCTGGAAACACCATATATTTT CASLLNPSRGYSGNTIYF
TRBD1 TRBJ1-5 - TRBV7-2 TGTGCCAGCAGCAGAACCTTCGACAGGGACAATCAGCCCCAGCATTTT CASSRTFDRDNQPQHF
- TRBJ1-4 - TRBV28 TGTGCCAGCAGTGTGGGACATAATGAAAAACTGTTTTTT CASSVGHNEKLFF
TRBD2 TRBJ2-1 - TRBV27 TGTGCCAGCAGTTTCGATGCTAGCGGGGGTATGTACAATGAGCAGTTCTTC CASSFDASGGMYNEQFF
- TRBJ2-7 - TRBV3-1/TRBV3-2 TGTGCCAGCAGCAGAAGGGGTGGCAGGGCCCTCTTGTCCTACGAGCAGTACTTC CASSRRGGRALLSYEQYF
TRBD2 TRBJ2-1 - TRBV19 TGTGCCAGTACCCCACTAGCGGGAGGGAATAATGAGCAGTTCTTC CASTPLAGGNNEQFF
- TRBJ2-7 - TRBV29-1 TGCAGCGTTACGGGACTTGAGGACTCCTACGAGCAGTACTTC CSVTGLEDSYEQYF
- TRBJ1-4 - TRBV12-2 TGTGCAAGTCGCTCCGGACGACAGGGGGATGAAAAACTGTTTTTT CASRSGRQGDEKLFF